This note documents a single T cell receptor beta chain sequence. The entry originates in a study of cytomegalovirus exposure and HLA in healthy donors. Germline CDR1 is SGHRS and CDR2 is YFSETQ. With V trimmed by 0 bases and J by 2 bases, 4 bases remained unmatched. The CDR3 is made up of 15 amino acids. The PCR was carried out with 60 Vbeta primers and 13 Jbeta primers. TCRdb's copy holds only in-frame clones and misses some; the assay was immunoSEQ multiplex PCR. The table lists approximately 100,000 clones, 81% of them singletons. The rearrangement links TRBV5-1 to TRBJ2-7; TRBD1 matches at 8 bases. The receptor comes from a woman aged 30 to 39 in good health and CMV-seronegative. Material: PBMCs. The CDR3 DNA reads as TGCGCCAGCAGCTTGGCCGCAGGGGGCACCTACGAGCAGTACTTC. Translation: CASSLAAGGTYEQYF.